This T cell receptor beta chain was profiled in a study of CD8+CD57+ T cells in acquired aplastic anemia. By flow cytometry, patients selected for sequencing had shown an expansion of CD8+CD57+ cells. Germline trimming cut 9 bases from V and 6 bases from J; bases unmatched to any gene: 6. Germline values: CDR1 KGHDR, CDR2 SFDVKD. The CDR3 sequence is 14 residues long. Genomic DNA, the template, was used for profiling of the TCR beta VDJ and CDR3. MiXCR, run by TCRdb on the reads, gives a single entry per CDR3 protein. The sample lists a few hundred thousand distinct CDR3 sequences; less than 60% were seen once.

This clonotype was sampled from a human donor with aplastic anemia. The chain carries TRBV24-1 and TRBJ2-1; 11 bases agree with TRBD2. The sequencing input was sorted CD4+, CD8+, or CD8+CD57+ T cells (not recorded which) from PBMCs. The CDR3 loop is CATSATSGVNEQFF. CDR3 nucleotide sequence: TGTGCCACCTCCGCGACTAGCGGGGTCAATGAGCAGTTCTTC.